Below are 22 T cell receptor beta chains sequenced from a single sample in a study of human T cells and chemical hapten exposure. Time point noted: pre-sensitization, week 0. Treatment noted: therapeutic diphenylcyclopropenone sensitization with weekly scalp DPC. TCRdb re-derived calls from the RACE reads in MiXCR, one entry per CDR3 protein. The sample has over 300,000 distinct CDR3 sequences, 5.1% seen once; the top ten hold 2.5% to 3%. The specimen was whole blood, collected in connection with sensitization to the hapten diphenylcyclopropenone (DPC). The receptors come from a woman aged 50 to 60 with alopecia areata. Some clones in this sample may be carry-over from other donors' samples.

CDR3 nucleotides: TGTGCCAGCAGTTTGGGTAGCGGGACCTACGAGCAGTACTTC. It yields the protein CASSLGSGTYEQYF. The chain recombines TRBV12-3 or TRBV12-4 with TRBJ2-7; 8 bases map to TRBD2. CDR3 length equals 14 residues. Trimming took 3 bases from V and 2 from J; bases not matched to a gene: 3.

This clonotype was found many times. The chain joins TRBV3-1 to TRBJ2-5; TRBD2 matches at 13 bases. The CDR3 loop spans 17 amino acids. The ends lost 1 base at V and 0 bases at J; junction bases unmatched: 2. Germline values: CDR1 LGHDT, CDR2 YNNKEL (reference sequence). CDR3 amino acids: CASSQVLAGGDQETQYF. DNA of the CDR3: TGTGCCAGCAGCCAAGTACTAGCGGGGGGGGACCAAGAGACCCAGTACTTC.

This clonotype was seen at least ten times. V gene TRBV21-1 combines with J gene TRBJ1-1. TRBV21-1 is classified as a pseudogene. The CDR3 is 15 amino acids. Here the CDR3 DNA reads TGTGCCAGCAGCAAAAGCACGGGGTTATGCACTGAAGCTTTCTTT. Protein sequence: CASSKSTGLCTEAFF.

The V call is TRBV12-3 or TRBV12-4, the J call TRBJ1-1; no firm D call. Trimming shortened V by 2 bases and J by 1 base, and 8 bases separated the two germline ends. This CDR3 spans 14 amino acids. The CDR3 is CASSLRGTNTEAFF. The CDR3 region has the DNA TGTGCCAGCAGTTTACGGGGAACGAACACTGAAGCTTTCTTT.

This clonotype was picked up a small number of times. This chain links TRBV14 with TRBJ1-1, with unresolved D. Germline V gene lookup returns CDR1 SGHDN and CDR2 FVKESK. Trimming took 0 bases from V and 3 from J, leaving 14 bases between them. The CDR3 runs to 16 residues. CDR3 coding DNA: TGTGCCAGCAGCCAAGATCGGAGGTCTGGGGACACTGAAGCTTTCTTT. Translation: CASSQDRRSGDTEAFF.

This clonotype was counted ten times or more. This chain's CDR3 is CASRATGADTQYF. The CDR3 nucleotides are TGTGCCAGCAGGGCGACAGGGGCAGATACGCAGTATTTT. The V call is TRBV6-5, the J call TRBJ2-3; 8 bases map to TRBD1. With V trimmed by 6 bases and J by 4 bases, 3 bases remained unmatched. Germline-derived CDR1 and CDR2 are MNHEY and SVGAGI. This CDR3 region has 13 residues.

This clonotype was seen only a few times. V usage is TRBV14 and J usage is TRBJ2-5, with 7 nucleotides matching TRBD1. The CDR3 covers 14 residues. Germline assignment: CDR1 SGHDN and CDR2 FVKESK. The J segment lost 3 bases and the V segment lost 2 bases, leaving 3 bases of the junction unmatched. The CDR3, as DNA: TGTGCCAGCAGCCAACTAGGGACAGAAGAGACCCAGTACTTC. It is translated as CASSQLGTEETQYF.

This clonotype was seen ten or more times. J is TRBJ2-3 and V is TRBV28; D is perhaps TRBD1 (6 bases). Germline CDR1 reads MDHEN; CDR2 reads SYDVKM. This CDR3 spans 12 amino acids. Between the trimmed V and J ends, which lost 10 bases and 4 bases, there was a span of 12 bases. The CDR3 coding sequence is TGTGCCACACACAGGGTCGCAGATACGCAGTATTTT. It encodes CATHRVADTQYF.

This clonotype was observed many times. The chain recombines TRBV9 with TRBJ2-7; 8 bases fit TRBD1. Germline V gene sequence: CDR1 SGDLS, CDR2 YYNGEE. The junction had 7 bases not matched to a gene; V was cut back by 0 bases and J by 5 bases. The CDR3 is 15 residues long. DNA for the CDR3: TGTGCCAGCAGCGTAGGCCAGGGGGCGTTCGACGAGCAGTACTTC. It translates to CASSVGQGAFDEQYF.

This clonotype has a handful of counts. J is TRBJ2-3 and V is TRBV29-1; 8 nucleotides agree with TRBD1. J gave up 5 bases and V 6 bases, and 10 bases lay outside the gene matches. The CDR3 extends over 14 amino acids. The germline V gene encodes CDR1 SQVTM and CDR2 ANQGSEA. The CDR3 is CSVGQGAQEDTQYF. The CDR3 DNA is TGCAGCGTGGGGCAGGGGGCGCAGGAAGATACGCAGTATTTT.

Only a few counts were recorded for this clonotype. In DNA, the CDR3 is TGTGCCAGCTCCCCCAAGCGCGCCGCCAATGAGCAGTTCTTC. Amino acids: CASSPKRAANEQFF. The V and J genes are TRBV18 and TRBJ2-1; D call uncertain. CDR1 is KGHSH and CDR2 is LQKENI in the germline V gene. V was shortened by 6 bases and J by 6 bases, with 15 bases between the two germline ends. The CDR3 is 14 residues long.

In its sample, this clonotype was seen many times. The chain recombines TRBV24-1 with TRBJ2-3; D is possibly TRBD1 (6 bases). Germline V gene data show CDR1 as KGHDR and CDR2 as SFDVKD. The ends were cut back, 4 bases at V and 0 bases at J, with 19 bases in the middle. CDR3 length: 18 residues. DNA for the CDR3: TGTGCCACCAGTGAAACTACAGGGTCGGGATCTAGCACAGATACGCAGTATTTT. It is translated as CATSETTGSGSSTDTQYF.

This rearrangement joins TRBV20-1 to TRBJ2-6; D gene uncertain. Germline V gene data show CDR1 as DFQATT and CDR2 as SNEGSKA (reference sequence). The ends were cut back, 5 bases at V and 4 bases at J, with 9 bases in the middle. The CDR3 is 13 amino acids. This chain's CDR3 is CSAYTGGANVLTF. CDR3 in DNA: TGCAGTGCTTATACTGGAGGGGCCAACGTCCTGACTTTC.

This clonotype has at least ten counts. The CDR3 region has the DNA TGTGCCAGCAGCCCGAGAGGCGCTAACTATGGCTACACCTTC. Protein product: CASSPRGANYGYTF. This rearrangement joins TRBV7-6 to TRBJ1-2; no clear D. This CDR3 has 14 residues. The germline CDR1 and CDR2 sequences are SGHVS and FNYEAQ. The V and J ends lost 5 bases and 0 bases respectively, with 10 bases between them.

J is TRBJ1-1 and V is TRBV12-3 or TRBV12-4; perhaps TRBD1 as D (5 bases). There are 14 residues in the CDR3. The V end was cut by 6 bases, the J end by 4 bases, with 15 bases between. The DNA of the CDR3 is TGTGCCAGCAGACCTTCCTCGGGACGCACTGAAGCTTTCTTT. It codes for CASRPSSGRTEAFF.

This clonotype has a count of ten or more. The J gene is TRBJ2-5, the V gene TRBV20-1, with no clear D. CDR3 size: 12 residues. Between the trimmed V and J ends, which lost 5 bases and 2 bases, there was a span of 9 bases. The germline V gene encodes CDR1 DFQATT and CDR2 SNEGSKA (reference sequence). CDR3: CSAYNSQETQYF. CDR3 in DNA: TGCAGTGCTTATAACAGTCAAGAGACCCAGTACTTC.

At least ten counts were recorded for this clonotype. This chain joins TRBV6-5 and TRBJ1-6; 8 nucleotides match TRBD1. Germline V gene data show CDR1 as MNHEY and CDR2 as SVGAGI. The CDR3 runs to 16 residues. V was clipped by 5 bases and J by 7 bases; unmatched bases: 10. The CDR3 DNA sequence: TGTGCCAGCAGTAATCGAGCGGACAGGGACAATTCACCCCTCCACTTT. This sequence encodes CASSNRADRDNSPLHF.

V usage is TRBV5-5 and J usage is TRBJ1-5; no clear D. The CDR3 is 15 amino acids. Germline V gene sequence: CDR1 SGHKS, CDR2 YYEKEE (reference sequence). Trimming removed 5 bases from V and 1 base from J, with 13 bases in between. CDR3 loop: CASSQTPGSNQPQHF. As DNA, the CDR3 is TGTGCCAGCAGTCAGACTCCGGGAAGCAATCAGCCCCAGCATTTT. The full variable domain, completed using reference TRBV5-5 and TRBJ1-5, is DAGVTQSPTHLIKTRGQQVTLRCSPISGHKSVSWYQQVLGQGPQFIFQYYEKEERGRGNFPDRFSARQFPNYSSELNVNALLLGDSALYLCASSQTPGSNQPQHFGDGTRLSIL.

The rearrangement links TRBV28 to TRBJ1-2; D call uncertain. V dropped 4 bases and J dropped 0 bases, with 6 bases sitting between them. The CDR3 contains 13 residues. Germline CDR1 and CDR2: MDHEN and SYDVKM. The CDR3 DNA sequence: TGTGCCAGCAGTTGGGTAGCTAACTATGGCTACACCTTC. Translation gives CASSWVANYGYTF.

This clonotype was counted between two and nine times. J is TRBJ1-5 and V is TRBV9; D remains unclear. Germline CDR1 reads SGDLS; CDR2 reads YYNGEE. With 4 bases removed from V and 2 bases from J, the gap between germline ends came to 16 bases. The CDR3 sequence is 16 residues long. The CDR3 DNA sequence: TGTGCCAGCAGCCTGGGAGTAGGGTTTGGCAATCAGCCCCAGCATTTT. It specifies CASSLGVGFGNQPQHF.

This clonotype was observed many times. The rearrangement links TRBV28 to TRBJ2-1, with 7 bases fitting TRBD2. Germline V gives CDR1 MDHEN, CDR2 SYDVKM. The junction had 9 bases not matched to a gene; V was cut back by 1 base and J by 9 bases. The CDR3 has 15 residues. CDR3 bases: TGTGCCAGCAGTTTATTTGGGGGAGGGCCGAGTGAGCAGTTCTTC. This translates into CASSLFGGGPSEQFF.

This clonotype was seen many times. The rearrangement joins TRBV5-1 to TRBJ2-5; D call uncertain. Germline V gene data show CDR1 as SGHRS and CDR2 as YFSETQ. The CDR3 has 14 amino acids. Trimming shortened V by 0 bases and J by 4 bases, and 10 bases separated the two germline ends. The CDR3 loop reads CASSLDPTSETQYF. The CDR3 nucleotides are TGCGCCAGCAGCTTGGATCCGACCTCAGAGACCCAGTACTTC.